This entry features one TCR beta chain sequence. There is no known antigen for this receptor. No per-base quality is available; no much larger clone lies one base away. The data stem from a study of cytomegalovirus exposure and HLA in healthy donors (TCRdb year 2017). About the study as a whole: According to a later analysis, the approximately 130 validation repertoires were produced on the same platform as the 700 or so repertoires of the first cohort. A separate validation cohort of about 110 different subjects was used in addition to the roughly 620-subject first cohort. The study combined high-throughput TCR immunosequencing, statistical association of individual TCRs with disease status, and machine learning to predict cytomegalovirus infection status. The study aimed to test whether signatures of past pathogen exposure could be identified by cataloging public T cell receptors. What the research found in general, with its limitations: Most TCR sequences were seen in very few donors, while some public TCRs were found in many individuals. The classifier was reported to diagnose cytomegalovirus status with high specificity and sensitivity in both the original and validation cohorts. In the study, around 150 TCR beta chains were listed as associated with cytomegalovirus. A later analysis had no HLA typing for the validation cohort, so co-occurrence there was scored across all 130 or so repertoires. Of the cluster scores, roughly 95% were above 0 in a later analysis, which found that TCRs clustered in the first cohort also tended to co-occur in the 120 validation repertoires. In vitro tests confirmed that a few of the cytomegalovirus-associated TCR beta chains recognize cytomegalovirus antigens. The authors suggested that the approach could potentially be generalized to other disease states and immunological phenotypes.

Library method: the immunoSEQ multiplex PCR assay. As for how the authors treated the data: To diagnose cytomegalovirus status from the catalog of TCR beta chain sequences, a statistical classification framework was built. TCRdb stores this immuneACCESS table with in-frame sequences only. Part of the clones is absent; in the studies checked, under half of the shortfall reflects unresolved V genes, and no reason is known for the rest. V and J calls and clone size are those listed in that table; D and trimming were worked out from the DNA. The sample table holds roughly 75,000 clones, of which approximately 80% were seen once. The ten largest clones add up to 3% of the sample. Separate from the approximately 730-subject first cohort, the validation cohort of about 130 subjects was the group to which the donors belonged. Source material: PBMCs. The receptor was isolated from a young man in good health and CMV-seronegative.

The CDR3 protein is CASSQSSATAYGYTF. Read as DNA, the sequence is TGTGCCAGCAGTCAGTCGTCCGCGACAGCCTATGGCTACACCTTC. This sequence uses TRBV2 and TRBJ1-2, with a tentative D gene TRBD1 over 5 matching bases. The junction shows trimming of 5 bases on V and 4 bases on J, plus 17 bases between the germline ends. The germline V gene yields SNHLY for CDR1 and FYNNEI for CDR2. From the cysteine through the phenylalanine, the CDR3 covers 15 amino acids. Only the CDR3 DNA is retained, 45 bases long and in frame from the first base.